A single sample is the source of the 22 T cell receptor beta chains below, sequenced in a study of CD8 T cells in ankylosing spondylitis. In TCRdb, the 5' RACE reads were re-called with MiXCR into one record per CDR3 protein. Among about 840,000 distinct CDR3 sequences listed, 10% to 15% were seen once. These receptors' antigens are unknown. Study results and limitations: A TCR beta motif made of 7 to 9 highly homologous variants seemed typical of ankylosing spondylitis blood.

The sample was blood, either unsorted or a sorted T cell fraction (not recorded which). These receptors originate from a male donor with ankylosing spondylitis.

The chain has TRBV20-1 and TRBJ2-2; possible D gene TRBD1, 5 bases. CDR3 size: 13 residues. The germline V gene has CDR1 DFQATT and CDR2 SNEGSKA (reference sequence). The ends were cut back, 8 bases at V and 5 bases at J, with 15 bases in the middle. The CDR3 nucleotides read TGCAGTCCTACTTCAGGGTTGACCGGGGAGCTGTTTTTT. Translating gives CSPTSGLTGELFF.

This clonotype showed up just a few times. The CDR3 region is CASSREGGYTF. CDR3 coding DNA: TGTGCCAGCAGCAGGGAGGGCGGCTACACCTTC. The V gene is TRBV7-9, the J gene TRBJ1-2; no definite D call. In germline, CDR1 is SEHNR, CDR2 FQNEAQ (reference sequence). The CDR3 sequence is 11 residues long. With 5 bases removed from V and 8 bases from J, the gap between germline ends came to 9 bases. Supplemented by reference TRBV7-9 and TRBJ1-2, the full variable domain reads DTGVSQNPRHKITKRGQNVTFRCDPISEHNRLYWYRQTLGQGPEFLTYFQNEAQLEKSRLLSDRFSAERPKGSFSTLEIQRTEQGDSAMYLCASSREGGYTFGSGTRLTVV.

In the case of this clonotype: This may be a read error, as it is one base from a much larger clone. This chain joins TRBV29-1 and TRBJ2-6; D might be TRBD1 (5 bases). From germline, CDR1 is SQVTM and CDR2 ANQGSEA. The CDR3 has 12 amino acids. In DNA form, the CDR3 reads TGCAGCGCTTACTCTGGGGCCGACGTCCTGACTTTC. It codes for CSAYSGADVLTF.

This clonotype was recorded many times. The V and J genes are TRBV12-3 or TRBV12-4 and TRBJ1-5; D perhaps matches TRBD1 (6 bases). Trimming pared 1 base from V and 1 base from J, leaving 11 bases between. The CDR3 has 16 amino acids. The CDR3 protein is CASSLGAGHSNQPQHF. The CDR3 nucleotides read TGTGCCAGCAGTTTAGGAGCGGGACACAGCAATCAGCCCCAGCATTTT.

This clonotype was detected a few times. The chain is built from TRBV7-2 and TRBJ1-1; unclear D gene. The V and J ends lost 4 bases and 0 bases respectively, with 9 bases between them. Germline-derived CDR1 and CDR2 are SGHTA and FQGNSA. CDR3 size: 14 residues. The CDR3 sequence: CASSSSTLNTEAFF. CDR3 DNA: TGTGCCAGCAGCTCTAGCACACTGAACACTGAAGCTTTCTTT.

This clonotype came up a few times. The gene calls are TRBV20-1 and TRBJ2-5; TRBD2 agrees at 10 bases. There are 15 residues in the CDR3. Trimming cost V 0 bases and J 3 bases; bases outside gene matches: 4. CDR1 and CDR2 (germline): DFQATT, SNEGSKA (reference sequence). The CDR3 is CSARDWTSGKETQYF. In DNA, the CDR3 is TGCAGTGCTAGAGATTGGACTAGCGGAAAAGAGACCCAGTACTTC.

This clonotype was counted a few times. The chain is built from TRBV10-3 and TRBJ2-1; D unresolved. V lost 5 bases to trimming and J lost 2 bases, with 13 bases between them. The CDR3 contains 15 residues. The V gene's germline CDR1 is ENHRY and CDR2 SYGVKD. The CDR3 protein is CAISLLDGTYNEQFF. DNA of the CDR3: TGTGCCATCAGTCTCCTTGATGGGACCTACAATGAGCAGTTCTTC.

This chain joins TRBV15 and TRBJ2-1; 10 bases are a match to TRBD2. J lost 4 bases, V lost 6 bases, and 9 bases had no gene match. Looked up from germline, CDR1 is LNHNV and CDR2 is YYDKDF (reference sequence). CDR3 length: 16 amino acids. This CDR3 reads CATSRGLAKQYNEQFF. DNA for the CDR3: TGTGCCACCAGTAGGGGACTAGCGAAGCAGTACAATGAGCAGTTCTTC.

This clonotype has more than one count but fewer than ten. This chain uses TRBV6-5 with TRBJ1-2; a possible D gene is TRBD1 (6 bases). V lost 2 bases and J lost 4, with 11 bases in between. The V gene's germline CDR1 is MNHEY and CDR2 SVGAGI. This CDR3 has 14 amino acids. The CDR3 nucleotides are TGTGCCAGCAGTTACCGACAGGAAAGCTATGGCTACACCTTC. It translates to CASSYRQESYGYTF.

This clonotype has more than one count but fewer than ten. This chain links TRBV12-3 or TRBV12-4 with TRBJ2-1; TRBD1 or TRBD2 may be the D gene (6 bases each). Trimming took 6 bases from V and 7 from J, leaving 16 bases between them. This CDR3 region has 14 residues. CDR3 residues: CASRRGDEGNEQFF. CDR3 DNA sequence: TGTGCCAGCAGGAGGGGGGATGAGGGGAATGAGCAGTTCTTC.

This rearrangement joins TRBV15 to TRBJ2-5; perhaps TRBD1 as D (6 bases). V shed 1 base and J shed 4 bases, with 13 bases lying between them. The CDR3 length is 15 residues. The germline V gene has CDR1 LNHNV and CDR2 YYDKDF (reference sequence). The CDR3: CATSRVRGEGETQYF. The CDR3, as DNA: TGTGCCACCAGCAGAGTCAGGGGAGAAGGAGAGACCCAGTACTTC.

This clonotype was seen at least ten times. CDR3 sequence reads: CATSSRQGADTQYF. DNA for the CDR3: TGTGCCACCAGCAGCAGACAGGGAGCAGATACGCAGTATTTT. The gene calls are TRBV15 and TRBJ2-3, with 7 bases matching TRBD1. J was trimmed by 4 bases and V by 3 bases; bases with no gene match: 4. The CDR3 has 14 residues. The germline V gene has CDR1 LNHNV and CDR2 YYDKDF (reference sequence).

V and J are TRBV7-9 and TRBJ1-1; D ambiguous. Germline CDR1 SEHNR, CDR2 FQNEAQ (reference sequence). V lost 1 base to trimming and J lost 10 bases, with 16 bases between them. CDR3 length equals 14 residues. The CDR3 coding sequence is TGTGCCAGCAGCTTAGAACATTCACCCGAGGGAGCTTTCTTT. Its translation: CASSLEHSPEGAFF.

In this sample, this clonotype turned up a few times. V usage is TRBV7-2 and J usage is TRBJ2-3; maybe TRBD1 (6 bases). The germline V and J ends were trimmed by 7 bases and 3 bases, with 14 bases remaining between them. Germline assignment: CDR1 SGHTA and CDR2 FQGNSA. This CDR3 spans 14 amino acids. CDR3 DNA: TGTGCCAGCACCTTCTGGGGGCCGACAGATACGCAGTATTTT. The encoded protein is CASTFWGPTDTQYF.

The rearrangement uses TRBV20-1 and TRBJ2-7; TRBD1 agrees at 9 bases. The germline V gene has CDR1 DFQATT and CDR2 SNEGSKA (reference sequence). With 0 bases clipped from V and 6 bases from J, the junction kept 9 bases outside the gene matches. This CDR3 contains 15 residues. CDR3 coding DNA: TGCAGTGCTAGAGATAGGGGACAGGGTTTGTTCGAGCAGTACTTC. It encodes CSARDRGQGLFEQYF.

CDR3 bases: TGCAGTGCTAGATCGGGACTGAGTGAAAAACTGTTTTTT. Translation: CSARSGLSEKLFF. This rearrangement joins TRBV20-1 to TRBJ1-4; D might be TRBD1 (5 bases). Trimming shortened V by 2 bases and J by 7 bases, and 11 bases separated the two germline ends. CDR1 and CDR2 from the germline V gene are DFQATT and SNEGSKA (reference sequence). The CDR3 extends over 13 amino acids.

This clonotype showed up just a few times. The chain combines TRBV20-1 with TRBJ2-1; 10 nucleotides align to TRBD2. CDR3 length: 14 amino acids. V lost 6 bases, J lost 6 bases, and 8 bases stayed unmatched. Germline CDR1 is DFQATT and CDR2 is SNEGSKA (reference sequence). The CDR3 nucleotides are TGCAGTGCCCCGAGCGGGAGGGGATCCAATGAGCAGTTCTTC. It encodes CSAPSGRGSNEQFF.

The chain is built from TRBV20-1 and TRBJ2-5, with a possible D match to TRBD1 (5 bases). V was trimmed by 0 bases and J by 3 bases, leaving 8 bases between them. From germline, CDR1 is DFQATT and CDR2 SNEGSKA (reference sequence). The CDR3 length is 13 residues. CDR3 sequence reads: CSARDRQKETQYF. In nucleotides, the CDR3 is TGCAGTGCTAGAGATCGACAGAAAGAGACCCAGTACTTC.

This chain connects TRBV11-2 to TRBJ2-7; the match to TRBD2 covers 9 bases. CDR1 is SGHAT and CDR2 is FQNNGV in the germline V gene. V lost 6 bases to trimming and J lost 2 bases; unmatched junction nucleotides: 11. CDR3 size: 16 residues. This CDR3 reads CASSFSISGRPYEQYF. The CDR3, as DNA: TGTGCCAGCAGTTTCTCGATTAGCGGGAGACCCTACGAGCAGTACTTC.

This clonotype showed up just a few times. The chain recombines TRBV5-1 with TRBJ1-2; the D is unclear. V dropped 1 base and J dropped 4 bases, with 17 bases sitting between them. Germline V CDR1 and CDR2: SGHRS, YFSETQ. There are 16 residues in the CDR3. The CDR3 DNA is TGCGCCAGCAGCTTGTCGGAGGGAAGTAAGGGCTATGGCTACACCTTC. It codes for CASSLSEGSKGYGYTF.

This clonotype was observed many times. This sequence joins TRBV29-1 and TRBJ2-1; D might be TRBD1 or TRBD2, each matching 5 bases. Germline CDR1 and CDR2: SQVTM and ANQGSEA. V gave up 5 bases and J gave up 4 bases, with 15 bases separating them. The CDR3 extends over 14 amino acids. CDR3 sequence reads: CSVNGALLYNEQFF. The CDR3 coding sequence is TGCAGCGTTAACGGGGCTCTCCTTTACAATGAGCAGTTCTTC.

In this sample, this clonotype turned up many times. The chain recombines TRBV5-1 with TRBJ2-7; D ambiguous. Germline V gene data show CDR1 as SGHRS and CDR2 as YFSETQ. V shed 3 bases and J shed 4 bases, with 11 bases lying between them. CDR3 size: 13 residues. CDR3 in amino acids: CASSSLDGYEQYF. CDR3 nucleotide sequence: TGCGCCAGCAGCTCCCTGGACGGATACGAGCAGTACTTC.